The TCR beta chain described here comes from a study of early T cells in non-severe SARS-CoV-2 infection. Across the study: The sequenced material was bulk RNA from unsorted whole blood, and its chains were unpaired.

Tagging with unique molecular identifiers was applied to individual cDNA molecules. In TCRdb, the 5' RACE reads were re-called with MiXCR into one record per CDR3 protein. The sample holds about 83,000 distinct CDR3 sequences, approximately 13% seen once. This CDR3 is 14 amino acids long. Losses at the gene ends were 4 bases for V and 6 bases for J; bases not matched to a gene: 6. CDR1 is DFQATT, CDR2 SNEGSKA, per germline (reference sequence). This clonotype was counted a few times. Its specificity is unknown. Findings of the study overall: Sequences matched to VDJdb favored anti-spike CD8 responses, while private and CD4 specificities were missed.

This clonotype was sampled from an adult who was a healthcare worker with PCR-confirmed SARS-CoV-2 infection or an uninfected control (not recorded which). The sample was whole blood. The V gene is TRBV20-1, the J gene TRBJ1-4; TRBD1 aligns across 9 bases. The DNA of the CDR3 is TGCAGTGCTACTCACGGGACAGGGTATGAAAAACTGTTTTTT. It translates to CSATHGTGYEKLFF.